These 13 T cell receptor beta chains were all obtained from the same sample, sequenced in a study of T cells in Graves' hyperthyroidism and ophthalmopathy. Amplified TCR beta CDR3 regions came from RNA transcripts. First-round RT-PCR targeting the TCR CDR3 was performed with the HTBI primer set. TCRdb re-derived calls from the multiplex PCR reads in MiXCR, one entry per CDR3 protein. The table lists 300,000 to 400,000 distinct CDR3 sequences, about 21% of them singletons. Material for sequencing was blood. All receptors derive from a woman aged 50 to 60 with Graves' hyperthyroidism.

On this clonotype: It may be a read error: a sequence one base away is much more abundant. V is TRBV7-9 and J is TRBJ2-1, with TRBD2 as a possible D gene (5 bases). The J call could be wrong; TRBJ2-7 is a better fit for the DNA end. The CDR3 extends over 14 amino acids. CDR1 SEHNR and CDR2 FQNEAQ come from the germline V gene (reference sequence). The CDR3 spells CASSSTGIHNEQYF. CDR3 nucleotide sequence: TGTGCCAGCAGCTCCACGGGGATCCACAATGAGCAGTACTTC.

In its sample, this clonotype was seen many times. The chain recombines TRBV11-2 with TRBJ2-5; TRBD2 agrees at 10 bases. The germline V gene encodes CDR1 SGHAT and CDR2 FQNNGV. The CDR3 is 14 amino acids. Germline trimming cut 6 bases from V and 5 bases from J; bases unmatched to any gene: 6. CDR3 amino acids: CASSLAGEGETQYF. In DNA form, the CDR3 reads TGTGCCAGCAGTCTAGCGGGAGAGGGGGAGACCCAGTACTTC.

This clonotype has a handful of counts. This sequence joins TRBV5-4 and TRBJ2-1; 14 nucleotides align to TRBD2. CDR3 length: 15 residues. Germline V gives CDR1 SGHNT, CDR2 YYREEE (reference sequence). The V gene end was trimmed by 4 bases and the J gene end by 9 bases; junction bases not matched to a gene: 6. The CDR3 protein is CASSPTSGRDSEQFF. CDR3 sequence (DNA): TGTGCCAGCAGCCCGACTAGCGGGAGGGATAGTGAGCAGTTCTTC.

This clonotype was recorded once. The chain links TRBV2 to TRBJ2-7; the match to TRBD1 covers 8 bases. The CDR3 contains 14 residues. The junction had 6 bases not matched to a gene; V was cut back by 5 bases and J by 3 bases. Germline lookup yields CDR1 SNHLY and CDR2 FYNNEI. CDR3 amino acids: CASSNPDRGYEQYF. In DNA form, the CDR3 reads TGTGCCAGCAGTAATCCTGACAGGGGCTACGAGCAGTACTTC.

This chain joins TRBV19 and TRBJ1-6, with D uncertain. The CDR3 covers 14 residues. The ends were cut back, 2 bases at V and 7 bases at J, with 9 bases in the middle. Germline V gene lookup returns CDR1 LNHDA and CDR2 SQIVND (reference sequence). CDR3 amino acids: CASSISRGNSPLHF. Written as DNA, the CDR3 is TGTGCCAGTAGTATATCACGGGGAAATTCACCCCTCCACTTT.

Many counts were recorded for this clonotype. The chain has TRBV12-3 or TRBV12-4 and TRBJ2-7; D possibly uses TRBD1 or TRBD2 (5 bases each). V shed 3 bases and J shed 6 bases, with 21 bases lying between them. The CDR3 is 16 residues long. The CDR3 DNA follows: TGTGCCAGCAGTTTCGCCGGGACGGCAGCCCCGGGCGAGCAGTACTTC. Translation: CASSFAGTAAPGEQYF.

The chain employs TRBV6-5 and TRBJ2-1; the D gene could be TRBD1 or TRBD2 (5 bases each). V was clipped by 2 bases and J by 4 bases, with 12 bases between them. This CDR3 is 15 amino acids long. Germline V gene data show CDR1 as MNHEY and CDR2 as SVGAGI. As DNA, the CDR3 is TGTGCCAGCAGTTACGGGGGAAATCGGTACAATGAGCAGTTCTTC. It translates to CASSYGGNRYNEQFF.

The chain couples TRBV20-1 to TRBJ1-2; D might be TRBD1 (5 bases). CDR3 length: 15 amino acids. V lost 0 bases, J lost 3 bases, and 14 bases lay in between. Germline V gene data show CDR1 as DFQATT and CDR2 as SNEGSKA (reference sequence). The CDR3: CSARDRTGRDYGYTF. The DNA for the CDR3 is TGCAGTGCTAGAGATCGAACAGGCCGCGACTATGGCTACACCTTC.

The CDR3 sequence: CASTRSGETQYF. The CDR3 DNA reads as TGTGCCAGCACACGGTCGGGGGAGACCCAGTACTTC. The gene calls are TRBV12-3 or TRBV12-4 and TRBJ2-5, with D maybe TRBD2 (5 bases). The V end was cut by 7 bases, the J end by 5 bases, with 11 bases between. CDR3 length: 12 residues.

This clonotype was found many times. V is TRBV12-3 or TRBV12-4 and J is TRBJ2-1; 12 nucleotides line up with TRBD2. CDR3 length equals 15 residues. The V gene end was trimmed by 7 bases and the J gene end by 4 bases; junction bases not matched to a gene: 5. In nucleotides, the CDR3 is TGTGCCAGCACCCCCGGGACTAGCGGGTACAATGAGCAGTTCTTC. Translating it yields CASTPGTSGYNEQFF.

This clonotype was seen ten or more times. The chain carries TRBV7-9 and TRBJ2-7; D gene unclear. CDR1 and CDR2 (germline): SEHNR, FQNEAQ (reference sequence). The CDR3 has 12 amino acids. The V end was cut by 5 bases, the J end by 5 bases, with 10 bases between. For the CDR3, the DNA is TGTGCCAGCAGCCCATTAAGGGACGAGCAGTACTTC. This encodes CASSPLRDEQYF.

The chain joins TRBV10-3 to TRBJ2-3; 9 positions match TRBD1. Looked up from germline, CDR1 is ENHRY and CDR2 is SYGVKD. Trimming removed 0 bases from V and 1 base from J; junction bases left unmatched: 5. This CDR3 is built from 17 residues. For the CDR3, the DNA is TGTGCCATCAGTGAGTCCCGGGGACAGGGAGGCACAGATACGCAGTATTTT. This gives the protein CAISESRGQGGTDTQYF.

This clonotype has ten or more counts. DNA for the CDR3: TGTGCCAGCAGCTATGCGGCGGGAGTCGGCTACAATGAGCAGTTCTTC. It yields the protein CASSYAAGVGYNEQFF. The chain uses TRBV11-2 and TRBJ2-1; 7 bases fit TRBD2. In germline, CDR1 is SGHAT, CDR2 FQNNGV. The CDR3 has 16 amino acids. Losses at the gene ends were 4 bases for V and 3 bases for J; bases not matched to a gene: 9.